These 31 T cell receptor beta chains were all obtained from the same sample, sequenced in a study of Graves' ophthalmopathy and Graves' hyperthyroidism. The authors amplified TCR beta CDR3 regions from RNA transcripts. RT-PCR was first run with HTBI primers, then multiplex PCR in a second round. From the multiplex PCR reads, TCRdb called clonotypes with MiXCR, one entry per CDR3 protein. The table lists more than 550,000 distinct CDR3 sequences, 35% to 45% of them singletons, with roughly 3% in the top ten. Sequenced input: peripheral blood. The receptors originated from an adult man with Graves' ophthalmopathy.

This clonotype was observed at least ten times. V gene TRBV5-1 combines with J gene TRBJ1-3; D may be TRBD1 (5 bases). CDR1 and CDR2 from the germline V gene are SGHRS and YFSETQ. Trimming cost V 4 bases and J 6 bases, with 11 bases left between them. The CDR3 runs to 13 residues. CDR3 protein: CASSVGGENTIYF. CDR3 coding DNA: TGCGCCAGCAGCGTCGGGGGTGAAAACACCATATATTTT.

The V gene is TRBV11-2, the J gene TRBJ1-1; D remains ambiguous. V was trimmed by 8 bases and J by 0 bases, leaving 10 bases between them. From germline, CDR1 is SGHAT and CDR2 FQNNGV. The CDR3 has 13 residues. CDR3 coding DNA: TGTGCCAGCTTAAGGTTCGTGAACACTGAAGCTTTCTTT. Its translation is CASLRFVNTEAFF.

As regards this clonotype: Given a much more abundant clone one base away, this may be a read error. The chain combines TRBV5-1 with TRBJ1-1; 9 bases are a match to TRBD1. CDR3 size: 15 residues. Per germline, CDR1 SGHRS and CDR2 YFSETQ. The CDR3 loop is CANSPRTGVETEAFF. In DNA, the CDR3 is TGCGCCAACAGCCCCAGGACAGGGGTAGAGACTGAAGCTTTCTTT.

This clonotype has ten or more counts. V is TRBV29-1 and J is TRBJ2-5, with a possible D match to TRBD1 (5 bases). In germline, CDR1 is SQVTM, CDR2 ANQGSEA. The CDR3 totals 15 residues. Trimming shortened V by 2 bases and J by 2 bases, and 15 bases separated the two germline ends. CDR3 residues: CSVELQGNLQETQYF. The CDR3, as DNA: TGCAGCGTTGAACTCCAGGGAAATCTTCAAGAGACCCAGTACTTC.

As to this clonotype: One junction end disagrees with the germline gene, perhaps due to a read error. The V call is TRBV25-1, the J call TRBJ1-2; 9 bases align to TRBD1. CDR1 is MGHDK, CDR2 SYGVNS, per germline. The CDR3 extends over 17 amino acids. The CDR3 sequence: CACSAHPGTGYAYGYTF. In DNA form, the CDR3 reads TGTGCCTGCAGTGCCCACCCCGGGACAGGGTACGCCTATGGCTACACCTTC.

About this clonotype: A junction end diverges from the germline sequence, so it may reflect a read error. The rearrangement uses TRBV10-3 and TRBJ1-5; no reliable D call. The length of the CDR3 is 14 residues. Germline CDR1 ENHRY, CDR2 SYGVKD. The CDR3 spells CASSFDPSNQPQHF. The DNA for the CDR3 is TGTGCCAGCAGTTTCGACCCAAGCAATCAGCCCCAGCATTTT.

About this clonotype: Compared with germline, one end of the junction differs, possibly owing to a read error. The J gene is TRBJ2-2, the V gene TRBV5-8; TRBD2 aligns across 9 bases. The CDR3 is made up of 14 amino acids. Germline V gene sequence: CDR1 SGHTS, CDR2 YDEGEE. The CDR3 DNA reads TGCGCCAGCAGCCAAGAGCGGGGGGCCCGAAGGCTGTTTTTT. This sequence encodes CASSQERGARRLFF.

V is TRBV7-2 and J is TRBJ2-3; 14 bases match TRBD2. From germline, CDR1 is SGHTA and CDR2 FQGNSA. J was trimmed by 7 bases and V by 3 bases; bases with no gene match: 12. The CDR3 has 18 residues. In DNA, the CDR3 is TGTGCCAGCAGCTTTGGACTAGCGGGAGGTTGGCGTATAAATACGCAGTATTTT. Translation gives CASSFGLAGGWRINTQYF.

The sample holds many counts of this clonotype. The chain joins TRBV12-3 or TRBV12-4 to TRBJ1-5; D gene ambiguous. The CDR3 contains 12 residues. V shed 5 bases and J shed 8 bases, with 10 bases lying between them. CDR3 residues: CASSLLAEPQHF. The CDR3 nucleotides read TGTGCCAGCAGTCTCCTCGCGGAGCCCCAGCATTTT.

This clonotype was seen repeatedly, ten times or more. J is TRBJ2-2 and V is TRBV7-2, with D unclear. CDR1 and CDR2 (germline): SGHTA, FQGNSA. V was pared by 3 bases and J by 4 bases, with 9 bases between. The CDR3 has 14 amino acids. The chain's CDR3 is CASSFDFSTGELFF. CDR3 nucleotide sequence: TGTGCCAGCAGCTTCGACTTTAGCACCGGGGAGCTGTTTTTT. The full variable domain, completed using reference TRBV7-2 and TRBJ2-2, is GAGVSQSPSNKVTEKGKDVELRCDPISGHTALYWYRQSLGQGLEFLIYFQGNSAPDKSGLPSDRFSAERTGGSVSTLTIQRTQQEDSAVYLCASSFDFSTGELFFGEGSRLTVL.

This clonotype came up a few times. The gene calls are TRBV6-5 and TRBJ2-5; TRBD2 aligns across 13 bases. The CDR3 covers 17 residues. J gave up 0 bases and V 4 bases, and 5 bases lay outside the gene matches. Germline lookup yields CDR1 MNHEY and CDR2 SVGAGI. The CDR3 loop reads CASSSGLAGANQETQYF. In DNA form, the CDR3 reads TGTGCCAGCAGTTCTGGACTAGCGGGGGCCAACCAAGAGACCCAGTACTTC.

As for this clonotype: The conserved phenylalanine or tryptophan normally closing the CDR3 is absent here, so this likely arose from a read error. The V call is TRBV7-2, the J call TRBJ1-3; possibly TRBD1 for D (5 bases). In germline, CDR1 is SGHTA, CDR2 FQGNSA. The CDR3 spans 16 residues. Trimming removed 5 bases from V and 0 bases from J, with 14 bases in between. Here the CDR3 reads CASSPILTVSGNTIYY. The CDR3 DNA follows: TGTGCCAGCAGCCCTATATTGACAGTCTCTGGAAACACCATATATTAT.

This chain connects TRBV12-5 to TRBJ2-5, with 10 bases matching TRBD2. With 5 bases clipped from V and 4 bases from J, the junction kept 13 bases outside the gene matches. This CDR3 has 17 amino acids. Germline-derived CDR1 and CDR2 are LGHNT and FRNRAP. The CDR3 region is CASGSPPGAGGIETQYF. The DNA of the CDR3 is TGTGCTAGTGGTAGCCCCCCGGGAGCGGGGGGGATAGAGACCCAGTACTTC.

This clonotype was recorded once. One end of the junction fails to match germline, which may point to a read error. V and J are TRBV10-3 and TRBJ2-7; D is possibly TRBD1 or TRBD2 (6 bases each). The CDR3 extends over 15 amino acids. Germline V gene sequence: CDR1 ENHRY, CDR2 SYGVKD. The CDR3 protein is CASSPQGGTFHEQYF. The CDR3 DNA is TGTGCCAGCAGTCCACAGGGAGGAACGTTCCACGAGCAGTACTTC.

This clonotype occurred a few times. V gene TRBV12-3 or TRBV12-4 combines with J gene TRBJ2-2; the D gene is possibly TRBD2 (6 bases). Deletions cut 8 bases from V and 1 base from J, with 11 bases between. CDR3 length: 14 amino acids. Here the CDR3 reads CASRPGGNTGELFF. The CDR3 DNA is TGTGCCAGCCGACCCGGGGGGAACACCGGGGAGCTGTTTTTT.

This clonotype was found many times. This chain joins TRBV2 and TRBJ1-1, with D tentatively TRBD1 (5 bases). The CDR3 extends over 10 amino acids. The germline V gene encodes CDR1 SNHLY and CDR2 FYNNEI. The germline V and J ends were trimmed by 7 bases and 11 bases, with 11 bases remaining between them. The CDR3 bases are TGTGCCAGCAAGGGGACGGGGGCTTTCTTT. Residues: CASKGTGAFF.

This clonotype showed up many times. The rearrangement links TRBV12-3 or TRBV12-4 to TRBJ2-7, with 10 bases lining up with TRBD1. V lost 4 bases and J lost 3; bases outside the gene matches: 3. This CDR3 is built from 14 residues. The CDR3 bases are TGTGCCAGCAGTTCCCGGACAGGGGGCTACGAGCAGTACTTC. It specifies CASSSRTGGYEQYF.

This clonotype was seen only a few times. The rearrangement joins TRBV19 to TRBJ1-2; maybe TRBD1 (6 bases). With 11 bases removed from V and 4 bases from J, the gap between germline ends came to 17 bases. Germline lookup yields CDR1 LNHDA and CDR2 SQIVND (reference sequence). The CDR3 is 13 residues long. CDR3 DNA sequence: TGTGCCTGGAGAAGGACAGCTTCCTATGGCTACACCTTC. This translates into CAWRRTASYGYTF.

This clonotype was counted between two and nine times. CDR3 region: CALNGTGAGGENQPQHF. The CDR3 DNA follows: TGTGCCTTAAACGGGACAGGGGCGGGAGGGGAGAATCAGCCCCAGCATTTT. The J gene is TRBJ1-5, the V gene TRBV24-1; 10 bases line up with TRBD1. The CDR3 totals 17 residues. Trimming cost V 12 bases and J 4 bases; bases outside gene matches: 17. Looked up from germline, CDR1 is KGHDR and CDR2 is SFDVKD.

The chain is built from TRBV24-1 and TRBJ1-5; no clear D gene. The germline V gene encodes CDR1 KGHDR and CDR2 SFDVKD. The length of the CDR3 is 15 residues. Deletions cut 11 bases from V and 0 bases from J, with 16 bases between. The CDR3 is CASQGWVYSNQPQHF. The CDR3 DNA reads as TGTGCCAGCCAAGGCTGGGTTTATAGCAATCAGCCCCAGCATTTT.

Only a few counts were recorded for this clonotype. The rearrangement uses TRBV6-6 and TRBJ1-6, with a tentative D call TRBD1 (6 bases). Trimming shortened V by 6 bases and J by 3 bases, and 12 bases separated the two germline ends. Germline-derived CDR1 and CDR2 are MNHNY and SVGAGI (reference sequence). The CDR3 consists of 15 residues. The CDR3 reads CASRLGQYYNSPLHF. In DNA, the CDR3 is TGTGCCAGCAGACTCGGACAGTACTATAATTCACCCCTCCACTTT.

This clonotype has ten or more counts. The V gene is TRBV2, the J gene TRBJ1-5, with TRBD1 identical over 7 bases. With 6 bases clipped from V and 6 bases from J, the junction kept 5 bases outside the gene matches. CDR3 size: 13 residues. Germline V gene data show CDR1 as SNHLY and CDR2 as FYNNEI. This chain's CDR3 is CASRTGTGQPQHF. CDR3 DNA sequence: TGTGCCAGCAGGACAGGGACGGGTCAGCCCCAGCATTTT.

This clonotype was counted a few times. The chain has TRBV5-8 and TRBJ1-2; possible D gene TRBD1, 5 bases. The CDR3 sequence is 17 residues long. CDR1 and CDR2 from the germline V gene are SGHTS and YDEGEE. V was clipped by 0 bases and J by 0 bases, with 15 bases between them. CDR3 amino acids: CASSLDRQSPTNYGYTF. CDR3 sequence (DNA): TGTGCCAGCAGCTTGGACAGACAGTCCCCAACTAACTATGGCTACACCTTC.

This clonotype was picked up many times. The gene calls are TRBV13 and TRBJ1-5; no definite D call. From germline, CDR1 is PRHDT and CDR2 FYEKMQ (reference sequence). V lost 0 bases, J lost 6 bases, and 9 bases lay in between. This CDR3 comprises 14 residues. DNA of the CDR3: TGTGCCAGCAGCTTAGGCAAGAACCGTCAGCCCCAGCATTTT. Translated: CASSLGKNRQPQHF.

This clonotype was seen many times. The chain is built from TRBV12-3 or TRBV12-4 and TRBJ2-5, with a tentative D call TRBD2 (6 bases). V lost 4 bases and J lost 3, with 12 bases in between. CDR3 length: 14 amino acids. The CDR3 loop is CASSSSSGEETQYF. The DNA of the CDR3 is TGTGCCAGCAGTTCGAGTAGCGGAGAAGAGACCCAGTACTTC.

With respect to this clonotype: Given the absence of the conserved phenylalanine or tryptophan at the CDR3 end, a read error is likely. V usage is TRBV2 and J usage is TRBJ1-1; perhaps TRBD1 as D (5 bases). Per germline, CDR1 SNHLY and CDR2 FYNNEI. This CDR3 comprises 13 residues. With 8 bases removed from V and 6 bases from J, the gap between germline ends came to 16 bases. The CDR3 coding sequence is TGTGCCAGCGGCGGGGGGAAGAGGGCTGAAGCTTTCTCT. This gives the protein CASGGGKRAEAFS.

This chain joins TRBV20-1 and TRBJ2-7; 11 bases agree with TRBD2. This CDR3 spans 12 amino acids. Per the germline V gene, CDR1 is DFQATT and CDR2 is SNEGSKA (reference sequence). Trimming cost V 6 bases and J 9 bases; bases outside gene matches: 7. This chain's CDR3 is CSAHTSGSRQYF. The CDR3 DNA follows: TGCAGTGCCCACACTAGCGGGAGTAGGCAGTACTTC.

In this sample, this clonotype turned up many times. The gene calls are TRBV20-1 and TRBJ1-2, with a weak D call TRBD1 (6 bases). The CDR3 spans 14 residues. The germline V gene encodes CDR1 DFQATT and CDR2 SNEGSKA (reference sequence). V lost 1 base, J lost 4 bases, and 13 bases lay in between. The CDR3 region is CSARGGAVGYGYTF. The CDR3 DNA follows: TGCAGTGCTAGAGGGGGGGCTGTCGGCTATGGCTACACCTTC.

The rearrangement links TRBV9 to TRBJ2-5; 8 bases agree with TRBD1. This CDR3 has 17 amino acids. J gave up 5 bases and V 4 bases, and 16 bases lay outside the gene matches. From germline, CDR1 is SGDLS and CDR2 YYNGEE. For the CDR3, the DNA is TGTGCCAGCAGCCCTCATCCTACGGACAGGGCCTCGGAGACCCAGTACTTC. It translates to CASSPHPTDRASETQYF.

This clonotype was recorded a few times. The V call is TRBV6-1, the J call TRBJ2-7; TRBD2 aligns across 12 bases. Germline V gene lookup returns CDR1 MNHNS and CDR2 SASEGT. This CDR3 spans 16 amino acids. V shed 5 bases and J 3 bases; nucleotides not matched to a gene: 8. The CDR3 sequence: CASSSRLAGESYEQYF. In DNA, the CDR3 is TGTGCCAGCAGTTCGAGACTAGCGGGAGAAAGCTACGAGCAGTACTTC.

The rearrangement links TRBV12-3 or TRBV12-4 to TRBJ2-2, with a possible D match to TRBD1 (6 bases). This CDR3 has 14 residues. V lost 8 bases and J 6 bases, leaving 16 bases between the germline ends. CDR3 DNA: TGTGCCAGCTATTTTTTTGGGGGCTCCGGGGAGCTGTTTTTT. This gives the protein CASYFFGGSGELFF.